These 14 T cell receptor beta chains share one sample of origin, sequenced in a study of CD8+ T cells in alopecia areata listed by TCRdb under 2018. The library was made by the immunoSEQ multiplex PCR assay. To provide template for TCR sequencing, every sample had RNA extracted and reverse transcribed into cDNA. The table was pulled from immuneACCESS by TCRdb, which kept in-frame rearrangements only. Such tables lose some clones; where checked, under half of the loss comes from unresolved V genes, and the rest has no known cause. For this sample the table gives 150,000 to 200,000 clones, of which just under 65% were detected only once. Jointly, the top ten make up roughly 1.3% of the sample. The intended sense of this specimen's treatment or condition label: oral pan-JAK inhibitor, 5-10 mg twice daily. The specimen comprised CD4+ T cells sorted from blood, sampled around week 50, from a patient treated with tofacitinib. The receptors were sampled from a human donor with alopecia areata.

The genes are TRBV30 and TRBJ1-1, with a weak D call TRBD1 (5 bases). The length of the CDR3 is 14 residues. Germline V gene lookup returns CDR1 GTSNPN and CDR2 SVGIG (reference sequence). V lost 2 bases, J lost 1 base, and 11 bases lay in between. The CDR3 sequence: CAWSRWGTNTEAFF. Written as DNA, the CDR3 is TGTGCCTGGAGTAGGTGGGGGACGAACACTGAAGCTTTCTTT.

This clone has just one count. This sequence joins TRBV5-6 and TRBJ2-7; 8 bases are shared with TRBD2. Germline-derived CDR1 and CDR2 are SGHDT and YYEEEE. This CDR3 spans 13 amino acids. V lost 0 bases, J lost 7 bases, and 3 bases stayed unmatched. The CDR3 DNA sequence: TGTGCCAGCAGCTTGGCCGGGAGGGAAGAGCAGTACTTC. Its translation is CASSLAGREEQYF.

This clone was seen only a few times. The genes are TRBV4-1 and TRBJ2-2, with D unclear. CDR3 length: 14 amino acids. V was shortened by 0 bases and J by 5 bases, with 7 bases between the two germline ends. The germline CDR1 and CDR2 sequences are MGHRA and YSYEKL. In nucleotides, the CDR3 is TGCGCCAGCAGCCAAGATGAGGCGACCGGGGAGCTGTTTTTT. Protein sequence: CASSQDEATGELFF.

The chain combines TRBV6-5 with TRBJ2-2, with D possibly matching TRBD2 (7 bases). Germline V gene lookup returns CDR1 MNHEY and CDR2 SVGAGI. The CDR3 contains 15 residues. V lost 7 bases to trimming and J lost 4 bases, with 16 bases between them. CDR3 loop: CASKVGGGPTGELFF. The CDR3 DNA sequence: TGTGCCAGCAAGGTCGGCGGGGGCCCCACCGGGGAGCTGTTTTTT.

The DNA of the CDR3 is TGTGCCAGCAGCTTGCCTGGGGTGAACACTGAAGCTTTCTTT. Encoded protein: CASSLPGVNTEAFF. The chain couples TRBV7-9 to TRBJ1-1, with D uncertain. Trimming removed 3 bases from V and 0 bases from J, with 8 bases in between. The CDR3 is 14 amino acids. The germline V gene encodes CDR1 SEHNR and CDR2 FQNEAQ (reference sequence).

This clone turned up a few times. In the same sample, other DNA sequences code for this CDR3. The rearrangement joins TRBV25-1 to TRBJ2-3; D is ambiguous. CDR1 and CDR2 (germline): MGHDK, SYGVNS. The CDR3 sequence is 14 residues long. The germline V and J ends were trimmed by 4 bases and 0 bases, with 8 bases remaining between them. For the CDR3, the DNA is TGTGCCAGCAGTGTTCGGGCTAGCACAGATACGCAGTATTTT. It codes for CASSVRASTDTQYF. Full variable domain (missing parts from reference TRBV25-1 and TRBJ2-3): EADIYQTPRYLVIGTGKKITLECSQTMGHDKMYWYQQDPGMELHLIHYSYGVNSTEKGDLSSESTVSRIRTEHFPLTLESARPSHTSQYLCASSVRASTDTQYFGPGTRLTVL.

V gene TRBV4-3 combines with J gene TRBJ2-7, with D possibly TRBD1 on 6 matching bases. V was cut by 0 bases and J by 6 bases, with 18 bases left in between. This CDR3 is built from 16 residues. The germline gives CDR1 LGHNA, CDR2 YSLEER. The CDR3 region is CASSQDHTGTGSEQYF. CDR3 nucleotides: TGCGCCAGCAGCCAAGATCATACAGGGACGGGGAGCGAGCAGTACTTC.

This clone was picked up a small number of times. The J gene is TRBJ1-1, the V gene TRBV7-9; D gene uncertain. The V gene's germline CDR1 is SEHNR and CDR2 FQNEAQ (reference sequence). The CDR3 has 12 amino acids. V lost 6 bases, J lost 3 bases, and 8 bases lay in between. CDR3 region: CASSRIYTEAFF. CDR3 sequence (DNA): TGTGCCAGCAGTCGTATCTACACTGAAGCTTTCTTT. The complete variable domain, with remaining parts taken from reference TRBV7-9 and TRBJ1-1, reads DTGVSQNPRHKITKRGQNVTFRCDPISEHNRLYWYRQTLGQGPEFLTYFQNEAQLEKSRLLSDRFSAERPKGSFSTLEIQRTEQGDSAMYLCASSRIYTEAFFGQGTRLTVV.

J is TRBJ2-7 and V is TRBV7-8; maybe TRBD2 (6 bases). Looked up from germline, CDR1 is SGHVS and CDR2 is FQNEAQ. This CDR3 contains 16 residues. V was cut by 5 bases and J by 4 bases, with 21 bases left in between. The CDR3 DNA is TGTGCCAGCAGCCCTGGCGGGGTAGCAAGAACGTACGAGCAGTACTTC. This translates into CASSPGGVARTYEQYF.

Here the CDR3 reads CASRRDFPGGYTF. The CDR3 DNA sequence: TGTGCCAGTAGAAGGGACTTCCCGGGGGGCTACACCTTC. V usage is TRBV19 and J usage is TRBJ1-2, with D perhaps TRBD1 (5 bases). Trimming removed 6 bases from V and 8 bases from J, with 16 bases in between. The CDR3 spans 13 residues. Germline V gives CDR1 LNHDA, CDR2 SQIVND (reference sequence).

The rearrangement links TRBV15 to TRBJ2-3, with D possibly matching TRBD1 (6 bases). This CDR3 comprises 13 residues. The ends were cut back, 7 bases at V and 4 bases at J, with 12 bases in the middle. The V gene's germline CDR1 is LNHNV and CDR2 YYDKDF (reference sequence). The CDR3 coding sequence is TGTGCCACCAAGTTTGGACAGCCAGATACGCAGTATTTT. It translates to CATKFGQPDTQYF.

V usage is TRBV29-1 and J usage is TRBJ1-5, with D unresolved. Germline-derived CDR1 and CDR2 are SQVTM and ANQGSEA. V lost 6 bases and J 2 bases, leaving 8 bases between the germline ends. The CDR3 runs to 12 residues. CDR3 in amino acids: CSVSGGNQPQHF. Written as DNA, the CDR3 is TGCAGCGTCTCAGGCGGCAATCAGCCCCAGCATTTT.

This clone was counted between two and nine times. The genes are TRBV4-3 and TRBJ1-1; 8 bases line up with TRBD1. After removal of 1 base from V and 4 bases from J, the junction contained 14 bases not matched to a gene. This CDR3 has 18 amino acids. Germline V lookup: CDR1 LGHNA, CDR2 YSLEER. In DNA form, the CDR3 reads TGCGCCAGCAGCCAAGGAAGCCAGGGGGCTAGTATCTCCACTGAAGCTTTCTTT. It yields the protein CASSQGSQGASISTEAFF.

The gene calls are TRBV11-3 and TRBJ2-7; TRBD1 matches at 12 bases. There are 18 residues in the CDR3. Germline CDR1 SGHNT, CDR2 YENEEA. Trimming cost V 1 base and J 4 bases; bases outside gene matches: 11. The CDR3 here is CASSLGLGTGGEEYEQYF. As DNA, the CDR3 is TGTGCCAGCAGCTTAGGACTCGGGACAGGGGGCGAGGAGTACGAGCAGTACTTC.